A few counts support the clone carrying this T cell receptor beta chain. Its target is unknown. One entry per CDR3 protein results from TCRdb running MiXCR on the reads. This sample has 900,000 to 950,000 distinct CDR3 sequences, with about 33% found just once. This record comes from a study of T cell repertoires in cytomegalovirus infection. Study-level background: Matching HLA type, along with CMV infection, was indicated by public TCR beta signatures. The study's findings and limits: The ex vivo response was dominated by HLA-C-restricted CMV-specific TCR beta clonotypes.

V was shortened by 6 bases and J by 5 bases, with 11 bases between the two germline ends. The CDR3 runs 13 residues. J is TRBJ2-1 and V is TRBV12-3 or TRBV12-4; no firm D call. The sequenced sample was cultured CD8+ T cells from PBMCs, obtained from culture after CMV antigen stimulation. This sequence was found in a human donor in good health (CMV status not recorded). Some clones in this sample may be carry-over from other donors' samples. For the CDR3, the DNA is TGTGCCAGCAGCCTTCGAAGCCACAATGAGCAGTTCTTC. It specifies CASSLRSHNEQFF.